This TCR beta chain was recorded in a study of beta chain features in type 1 diabetes. Background on the study: Sorted cells examined across all samples numbered around 99,000,000.

Study-wide points: The influence of HLA type on TCRB rearrangement stayed undetermined. Highly expressing activated T cells could be over-counted with a cDNA template. Significant though moderate, a shortening of TCRB CDR3s appeared in all four CD4+ subsets of Type 1 diabetes patients.

The isolated RNA, all of it, was reverse transcribed, so expressed TCRB transcripts were what got sequenced. Here immunoSEQ multiplex PCR was the method, and the copy in TCRdb shows in-frame clones only, minus some. The table has more than 300,000 clones, 9.6% seen once; the top ten hold roughly 0.6%. CD45RO/CCR7/CD25/CD127/CD95/CD27 separated CD4+ naive, central memory, regulatory and stem cell-like memory cells by sorting. This clone appeared a few times. Its antigen remains unidentified. This CDR3 has 15 amino acids. Germline V gene lookup returns CDR1 SGHDT and CDR2 YYEEEE. Deletions cut 5 bases from V and 0 bases from J, with 12 bases between.

The J gene is TRBJ1-5, the V gene TRBV5-6; D gene unclear. Sequencing was done on a sample of central memory CD4+ T cells from blood. The TCR was taken from a man between 25 and 39 years old with type 1 diabetes. The CDR3 DNA reads TGTGCCAGCAGTTCAGCGTTGTTTAGCAATCAGCCCCAGCATTTT. Protein: CASSSALFSNQPQHF.